This TCR beta chain originates from a study of blood T cell repertoires in COVID-19. About the research overall: Samples taken during acute and convalescent COVID-19 were collected in the United States, Italy and Spain. Sample material is recorded as cDNA or gDNA derived from T cells, B-cell-depleted T cells, or PBMCs.

Under the authors' procedure: Quantification of nucleated cells was approximated via reference gene primer amplification. Sequencing used immunoSEQ multiplex PCR; TCRdb keeps in-frame clones, though not all of them. Clone size and V and J calls were adopted from that table, with D and trimming inferred from the DNA. This table holds roughly 190,000 clones, over 70% found once. CDR1 and CDR2 from the germline V gene are WNHNN and SYGVQD (reference sequence). This CDR3 comprises 15 residues. V lost 3 bases and J lost 10; bases outside the gene matches: 14. The sample consisted of peripheral blood. The receptor's source is a man in his sixties with acute or convalescent COVID-19. The rearrangement uses TRBV10-1 and TRBJ1-1; 7 bases match TRBD1. CDR3 DNA: TGCGCCAGCAGTGAATACGGAGAGGGGGCGCGAAGAGCTTTCTTT. Protein product: CASSEYGEGARRAFF.